These T cell receptor beta chains were read from a single sample in a study of control samples from healthy donors and cancer patients. The method was immunoSEQ multiplex PCR; TCRdb's version includes in-frame clones alone and lacks a portion of them. This sample has 160,000 or so clones; more than 85% occur once, and the top ten carry less than 0.75%. The sequenced sample was blood. The source of these receptors is a woman in her thirties in good health. Each CDR3 is given with its conserved first and last residue. Fields, in order: D gene, J gene, clone size, V gene, CDR3 DNA, CDR3 protein. D genes are given only for firm matches. A row's size may be missing; if present it is once, few, many or a size class.

d_call: NA
j_call: TRBJ1-5
clone_size: once
v_call: TRBV27
cdr3_nt: TGTGCCAGCAGTCCGGCAGGACACCCAGGGGTGAAGCCCCAGCATTTT
cdr3_aa: CASSPAGHPGVKPQHF

d_call: TRBD2
j_call: TRBJ2-3
clone_size: NA
v_call: TRBV5-1
cdr3_nt: TGCGCCAGCAGCTTGGTTCCTAGCGGGACAGATACGCAGTATTTT
cdr3_aa: CASSLVPSGTDTQYF

d_call: NA
j_call: TRBJ1-2
clone_size: NA
v_call: TRBV12-3/TRBV12-4
cdr3_nt: TGTGCCAGCAGTTTTTCGAGGGGCGGCTACACCTTC
cdr3_aa: CASSFSRGGYTF

d_call: NA
j_call: TRBJ2-5
clone_size: NA
v_call: TRBV19
cdr3_nt: TGTGCCAGTAGTATGAGGGAGACCCAGTACTTC
cdr3_aa: CASSMRETQYF

d_call: NA
j_call: TRBJ1-3
clone_size: NA
v_call: TRBV30
cdr3_nt: TGTGCGGAAGAGGACCCCTCGAGAAACACCATATATTTT
cdr3_aa: CAEEDPSRNTIYF

d_call: NA
j_call: TRBJ2-7
clone_size: NA
v_call: TRBV6-6
cdr3_nt: TGTGCCAGCAGACCCGGTAACTCCTACGAGCAGTACTTC
cdr3_aa: CASRPGNSYEQYF

d_call: NA
j_call: TRBJ1-1
clone_size: NA
v_call: TRBV11-2
cdr3_nt: TGTGCCAGCAGTTTGTGGGGAGTCACTGAAGCTTTCTTT
cdr3_aa: CASSLWGVTEAFF

d_call: NA
j_call: TRBJ2-5
clone_size: NA
v_call: TRBV7-6
cdr3_nt: TGTGCCAGCAGCCCCATACGGGAGACCCAGTACTTC
cdr3_aa: CASSPIRETQYF

d_call: TRBD2
j_call: TRBJ2-1
clone_size: NA
v_call: TRBV7-3
cdr3_nt: TGTGCCAGCAGCTCAAGGACTAGCGGGATACACCCCCCAGGGAACAATGAGCAGTTCTTC
cdr3_aa: CASSSRTSGIHPPGNNEQFF

d_call: TRBD2
j_call: TRBJ2-1
clone_size: NA
v_call: TRBV2
cdr3_nt: TGTGCCAGCAAGGGAGCGGGAGGACCCAATGAGCAGTTCTTC
cdr3_aa: CASKGAGGPNEQFF

d_call: NA
j_call: TRBJ1-1
clone_size: NA
v_call: TRBV19
cdr3_nt: TGTGCCAGTAGTATTTGGGCAGAGAACACTGAAGCTTTCTTT
cdr3_aa: CASSIWAENTEAFF

d_call: TRBD1
j_call: TRBJ1-2
clone_size: NA
v_call: TRBV9
cdr3_nt: TGTGCCAGCAGCGCCGGGACAGGGGGCAACTATGGCTACACCTTC
cdr3_aa: CASSAGTGGNYGYTF

d_call: TRBD1
j_call: TRBJ1-1
clone_size: NA
v_call: TRBV2
cdr3_nt: TGTGCCAGCAGTGAAGCAGGGGGCGCGGGCACTGAAGCTTTCTTT
cdr3_aa: CASSEAGGAGTEAFF

d_call: NA
j_call: TRBJ2-7
clone_size: few
v_call: TRBV18
cdr3_nt: TGTGCCAGCTCACCAACACGGATGCTAGAATTCCACGAGCAGTACTTC
cdr3_aa: CASSPTRMLEFHEQYF

d_call: NA
j_call: TRBJ2-1
clone_size: NA
v_call: TRBV21-1
cdr3_nt: TGTGCCAGCAGGCTCACTAGCGGGAGTAACTACATCAATGAGCAGTTCTTC
cdr3_aa: CASRLTSGSNYINEQFF

d_call: NA
j_call: TRBJ1-1
clone_size: NA
v_call: TRBV7-3
cdr3_nt: TGTGCCAGCAGCTTAAGTGGAGGGAACACTGAAGCTTTCTTT
cdr3_aa: CASSLSGGNTEAFF

d_call: TRBD1
j_call: TRBJ1-5
clone_size: once
v_call: TRBV6-6
cdr3_nt: TGTGCCAGCAGTCTGGGACAGCATAGCAATCAGCCCCAGCATTTT
cdr3_aa: CASSLGQHSNQPQHF

d_call: NA
j_call: TRBJ2-6
clone_size: NA
v_call: TRBV6-5
cdr3_nt: TGTGCCAGCAGTTACGAGTACTCTGGGGCCAACGTCCTGACTTTC
cdr3_aa: CASSYEYSGANVLTF

d_call: NA
j_call: TRBJ2-1
clone_size: NA
v_call: TRBV21-1
cdr3_nt: TGTGCCAGCAGCAAAGAAAGGGGCAAGTCCTACAATGAGCAGTTCTTC
cdr3_aa: CASSKERGKSYNEQFF

d_call: TRBD1
j_call: TRBJ1-2
clone_size: once
v_call: TRBV7-8
cdr3_nt: TGTGCCAGCAGCCCAATCGGGGGGCAGGGGGCATTCGGCTACACCTTC
cdr3_aa: CASSPIGGQGAFGYTF

d_call: NA
j_call: TRBJ1-4
clone_size: NA
v_call: TRBV7-9
cdr3_nt: TGTGCCAGCAGCTTGTCAGGGTATGGTGAAAAACTGTTTTTT
cdr3_aa: CASSLSGYGEKLFF

d_call: NA
j_call: TRBJ1-3
clone_size: NA
v_call: TRBV29-1
cdr3_nt: TGCAGCGTCGGCCAGACAGCTGGAAACACCATATATTTT
cdr3_aa: CSVGQTAGNTIYF

d_call: TRBD2
j_call: TRBJ2-3
clone_size: NA
v_call: TRBV4-2
cdr3_nt: TGTGCCAGCAGCCGGGAGGGCAGCGGGAGATCCACAGATACGCAGTATTTT
cdr3_aa: CASSREGSGRSTDTQYF

d_call: TRBD1
j_call: TRBJ2-3
clone_size: NA
v_call: TRBV29-1
cdr3_nt: TGCAGCGTTCGGACAGGGCGCACAGATACGCAGTATTTT
cdr3_aa: CSVRTGRTDTQYF

d_call: TRBD1
j_call: TRBJ2-7
clone_size: NA
v_call: TRBV6-5
cdr3_nt: TGTGCCAGCAGTCAGGGACAGGTTTACGAGCAGTACTTC
cdr3_aa: CASSQGQVYEQYF

d_call: TRBD1
j_call: TRBJ1-1
clone_size: once
v_call: TRBV9
cdr3_nt: TGTGCCAGCAGCCTTCAGGGGGAGGGAAGGACTGAAGCTTTCTTT
cdr3_aa: CASSLQGEGRTEAFF

d_call: NA
j_call: TRBJ1-1
clone_size: NA
v_call: TRBV7-2
cdr3_nt: TGTGCCAGCAGCTTGTCCAGGGGCGGTACTGAAGCTTTCTTT
cdr3_aa: CASSLSRGGTEAFF

d_call: NA
j_call: TRBJ1-5
clone_size: NA
v_call: TRBV4-1
cdr3_nt: TGCGCCAGCAGCCAAGTACCTCAAGTGGGTCAGCCCCAGCATTTT
cdr3_aa: CASSQVPQVGQPQHF